The 32 T cell receptor beta chains reported below all come from one sample, sequenced in a study of OX40 agonist ivuxolimab in advanced cancers. Assay: immunoSEQ multiplex PCR; the TCRdb copy retains only in-frame clones and omits some. The data hold 55,000 to 85,000 clones, with 80% observed a single time. The sample here was CD4+ or CD8+ T cells sorted from blood, taken in a trial of the OX40 agonist ivuxolimab. The receptors come from an adult with an advanced solid tumor such as melanoma, head and neck, liver or kidney cancer.

The chain joins TRBV5-4 to TRBJ2-5, with D perhaps TRBD1 or TRBD2 (6 bases each). The CDR3 is 14 residues long. The germline gives CDR1 SGHNT, CDR2 YYREEE (reference sequence). Trimming took off 3 bases at V and 1 base at J, with 10 bases between the two ends. CDR3 coding DNA: TGTGCCAGCAGCTGGGGGGCCGGCCAAGAGACCCAGTACTTC. Translated: CASSWGAGQETQYF.

This clone was detected only once. V is TRBV14 and J is TRBJ1-3; unclear D gene. Germline CDR1 is SGHDN and CDR2 is FVKESK. CDR3 size: 13 residues. Trimming removed 4 bases from V and 4 bases from J, with 8 bases in between. CDR3 DNA sequence: TGTGCCAGCAGCCCCTACGTAGGAAACACCATATATTTT. Protein sequence: CASSPYVGNTIYF.

The gene calls are TRBV2 and TRBJ2-1, with 10 bases identical to TRBD2. Trimming cost V 6 bases and J 8 bases; bases outside gene matches: 10. Germline CDR1 and CDR2: SNHLY and FYNNEI. The CDR3 loop spans 15 amino acids. CDR3 in amino acids: CASRVAGGPMHEQFF. CDR3 sequence (DNA): TGTGCCAGCAGGGTAGCGGGGGGCCCCATGCATGAGCAGTTCTTC.

The chain employs TRBV27 and TRBJ2-7; D gene uncertain. Germline lookup yields CDR1 MNHEY and CDR2 SMNVEV (reference sequence). V was pared by 7 bases and J by 6 bases, with 22 bases between. This CDR3 spans 15 amino acids. The CDR3 DNA is TGTGCCAGCATCCCCCCGGCACCCCTACCCCCCGAGCAGTACTTC. Protein sequence: CASIPPAPLPPEQYF.

This clone is classed as medium-sized. The chain has TRBV18 and TRBJ1-1; TRBD1 aligns across 8 bases. V was clipped by 5 bases and J by 4 bases; unmatched bases: 3. Germline V gene lookup returns CDR1 KGHSH and CDR2 LQKENI. The CDR3 spans 13 residues. As DNA, the CDR3 is TGTGCCAGCTCAGTAACAGGGGGCACTGAAGCTTTCTTT. Amino acids: CASSVTGGTEAFF.

The chain employs TRBV5-8 and TRBJ2-5; 9 nucleotides agree with TRBD1. Looked up from germline, CDR1 is SGHTS and CDR2 is YDEGEE. The CDR3 length is 14 residues. Unmatched junction bases numbered 6, after V lost 4 bases and J lost 5 bases. The CDR3 protein is CASSNRGPPETQYF. In DNA, the CDR3 is TGTGCCAGCAGCAACAGGGGGCCCCCGGAGACCCAGTACTTC.

This clone was seen more than once but under ten times. J is TRBJ2-7 and V is TRBV6-1; 8 nucleotides align to TRBD1. The CDR3 contains 13 residues. Germline assignment: CDR1 MNHNS and CDR2 SASEGT. J gave up 6 bases and V 4 bases, and 5 bases lay outside the gene matches. CDR3: CASSGDRGGEQYF. As DNA, the CDR3 is TGTGCCAGCAGTGGCGACAGGGGTGGCGAGCAGTACTTC.

A few counts support this clone. The chain couples TRBV30 to TRBJ1-4; no firm D call. Per germline, CDR1 GTSNPN and CDR2 SVGIG (reference sequence). V was clipped by 4 bases and J by 5 bases, with 11 bases between them. CDR3 length equals 13 residues. The CDR3 nucleotides are TGTGCCTGGAATAGGGAGAGAAATGAAAAACTGTTTTTT. Translated, it gives CAWNRERNEKLFF.

V usage is TRBV6-5 and J usage is TRBJ1-1; D unclear. The V end lost 7 bases, the J end lost 1 base, and 10 bases lay between the germline ends. CDR3 length equals 13 residues. Germline V gene lookup returns CDR1 MNHEY and CDR2 SVGAGI. CDR3 in amino acids: CASTTTPNTEAFF. CDR3 in DNA: TGTGCCAGCACCACAACTCCGAACACTGAAGCTTTCTTT.

V gene TRBV6-6 combines with J gene TRBJ1-4; TRBD1 matches at 9 bases. The CDR3 is 15 amino acids. Germline V CDR1 and CDR2: MNHNY, SVGAGI (reference sequence). With 4 bases clipped from V and 7 bases from J, the junction kept 7 bases outside the gene matches. The chain's CDR3 is CASSLLTGGGEKLFF. DNA for the CDR3: TGTGCCAGCAGTTTACTGACAGGGGGGGGTGAAAAACTGTTTTTT.

The CDR3: CASSELGGVKNIQYF. The CDR3, as DNA: TGTGCCAGCAGTGAACTTGGAGGGGTCAAAAACATTCAGTACTTC. This rearrangement joins TRBV6-1 to TRBJ2-4; the D gene is possibly TRBD2 (6 bases). The CDR3 spans 15 residues. Germline CDR1 and CDR2: MNHNS and SASEGT. Trimming pared 2 bases from V and 3 bases from J, leaving 11 bases between.

The chain employs TRBV5-8 and TRBJ1-2; D not resolved. V shed 0 bases and J shed 6 bases, with 12 bases lying between them. The CDR3 has 14 residues. Germline CDR1 reads SGHTS; CDR2 reads YDEGEE. In DNA, the CDR3 is TGTGCCAGCAGCTTGGGGACGGTCCTCGATGGCTACACCTTC. It yields the protein CASSLGTVLDGYTF.

The V gene is TRBV19, the J gene TRBJ1-2, with a tentative D call TRBD1 (5 bases). The CDR3 spans 13 residues. Germline V gene data show CDR1 as LNHDA and CDR2 as SQIVND (reference sequence). The CDR3 DNA sequence: TGTGCTCCCGCCAAACTTGCGGGGGGTGGCTACACCTTC. It translates to CAPAKLAGGGYTF. The variable domain in full, completed from reference TRBV19 and TRBJ1-2, reads DGGITQSPKYLFRKEGQNVTLSCEQNLNHDAMYWYRQDPGQGLRLIYYSQIVNDFQKGDIAEGYSVSREKKESFPLTVTSAQKNPTAFYLCAPAKLAGGGYTFGSGTRLTVV.

The chain links TRBV20-1 to TRBJ2-1, with D perhaps TRBD1 or TRBD2 (5 bases each). Trimming cost V 3 bases and J 10 bases, with 10 bases left between them. Looked up from germline, CDR1 is DFQATT and CDR2 is SNEGSKA (reference sequence). There are 11 residues in the CDR3. CDR3 DNA sequence: TGCAGTGCTAGGAGGGGCAGGGAGCAGTTCTTC. Residues: CSARRGREQFF.

The chain links TRBV9 to TRBJ2-2; perhaps TRBD2 as D (7 bases). Trimming stripped 3 bases from V and 4 bases from J, with 19 bases between. CDR1 and CDR2 (germline): SGDLS, YYNGEE. The CDR3 runs to 17 residues. CDR3 in DNA: TGTGCCAGCAGCGGCAAAATCGGGGGGCTCGTCACCGGGGAGCTGTTTTTT. The encoded protein is CASSGKIGGLVTGELFF.

V is TRBV10-1 and J is TRBJ1-6; D gene uncertain. The CDR3 has 14 residues. From germline, CDR1 is WNHNN and CDR2 SYGVQD (reference sequence). With 4 bases removed from V and 5 bases from J, the gap between germline ends came to 9 bases. DNA of the CDR3: TGCGCCAGCAGTGTGGTCACGGATAATTCACCCCTCCACTTT. The encoded protein is CASSVVTDNSPLHF.

CDR3 sequence (DNA): TGTGCCAGCAGCTTCGACAGGTCTCCAGCCAAAAACATTCAGTACTTC. The encoded protein is CASSFDRSPAKNIQYF. J is TRBJ2-4 and V is TRBV11-2, with a possible D match to TRBD1 (6 bases). The CDR3 length is 16 residues. Germline lookup yields CDR1 SGHAT and CDR2 FQNNGV. The V and J ends lost 3 bases and 0 bases respectively, with 12 bases between them.

V gene TRBV27 combines with J gene TRBJ1-2; a possible D gene is TRBD1 (6 bases). V was trimmed by 3 bases and J by 2 bases, leaving 16 bases between them. CDR3 size: 16 residues. Germline loops: CDR1 MNHEY, CDR2 SMNVEV (reference sequence). The CDR3 nucleotides read TGTGCCAGCAGTTTTCTTGGGGGCTTCGGGAACTATGGCTACACCTTC. This sequence encodes CASSFLGGFGNYGYTF.

This clone has only a few counts. V and J are TRBV27 and TRBJ1-1; maybe TRBD1 (5 bases). Germline V gene sequence: CDR1 MNHEY, CDR2 SMNVEV (reference sequence). The CDR3 has 14 amino acids. Trimming pared 3 bases from V and 5 bases from J, leaving 13 bases between. CDR3 nucleotide sequence: TGTGCCAGCAGTTTCCATAGCCCAGGGACTGAAGCTTTCTTT. Translation: CASSFHSPGTEAFF.

The rearrangement joins TRBV9 to TRBJ1-4; D is perhaps TRBD1 (6 bases). V shed 0 bases and J shed 8 bases, with 14 bases lying between them. CDR3 size: 15 residues. Germline-derived CDR1 and CDR2 are SGDLS and YYNGEE. The chain's CDR3 is CASSVGAGAREKLFF. The DNA of the CDR3 is TGTGCCAGCAGCGTAGGGGCAGGGGCGAGGGAAAAACTGTTTTTT.

This clone appeared a single time. The J gene is TRBJ1-4, the V gene TRBV2; D perhaps matches TRBD1 (5 bases). The V and J ends lost 4 bases and 7 bases respectively, with 13 bases between them. The CDR3 loop spans 14 amino acids. Germline loops: CDR1 SNHLY, CDR2 FYNNEI. CDR3 residues: CASSVDGAGEKLFF. The CDR3 region has the DNA TGTGCCAGCAGTGTTGATGGGGCGGGTGAAAAACTGTTTTTT.

The chain links TRBV7-2 to TRBJ2-3; D gene ambiguous. Trimming shortened V by 0 bases and J by 10 bases, and 8 bases separated the two germline ends. Germline V lookup: CDR1 SGHTA, CDR2 FQGNSA. This CDR3 is 12 amino acids long. This CDR3 reads CASSLAWGSQYF. In DNA form, the CDR3 reads TGTGCCAGCAGCTTAGCTTGGGGATCGCAGTATTTT.

This chain connects TRBV15 to TRBJ1-6, with 8 bases matching TRBD1. Germline CDR1 is LNHNV and CDR2 is YYDKDF (reference sequence). The length of the CDR3 is 17 residues. Trimming removed 5 bases from V and 0 bases from J; junction bases left unmatched: 6. CDR3 DNA: TGTGCCACCAGCGCGACAGGGGACGTCTCCTATAATTCACCCCTCCACTTT. Its translation: CATSATGDVSYNSPLHF.

This chain connects TRBV2 to TRBJ2-1; 11 bases agree with TRBD2. The V segment lost 6 bases and the J segment 1 base; nucleotides outside the gene matches: 5. The CDR3 covers 16 residues. Germline CDR1 and CDR2: SNHLY and FYNNEI. The CDR3 here is CASSLAGGTSYNEQFF. The CDR3 nucleotides are TGTGCCAGCAGCCTAGCGGGGGGTACGTCCTACAATGAGCAGTTCTTC.

The rearrangement joins TRBV28 to TRBJ1-5; unclear D gene. Germline CDR1 reads MDHEN; CDR2 reads SYDVKM. Trimming cost V 7 bases and J 7 bases, with 11 bases left between them. The CDR3 length is 12 residues. As DNA, the CDR3 is TGTGCCAGCATCTCCGGTAACCAGCCCCAGCATTTT. Translating gives CASISGNQPQHF.

The V call is TRBV9, the J call TRBJ2-2; D unresolved. Germline-derived CDR1 and CDR2 are SGDLS and YYNGEE. Trimming removed 3 bases from V and 7 bases from J, with 7 bases in between. This CDR3 contains 12 residues. In nucleotides, the CDR3 is TGTGCCAGCAGCGGTGGGTACGGGGAGCTGTTTTTT. Its protein is CASSGGYGELFF. The full variable domain, its missing parts supplied by reference TRBV9 and TRBJ2-2, is DSGVTQTPKHLITATGQRVTLRCSPRSGDLSVYWYQQSLDQGLQFLIQYYNGEERAKGNILERFSAQQFPDLHSELNLSSLELGDSALYFCASSGGYGELFFGEGSRLTVL.

Details on this clone: A junction boundary mismatches the germline segment, possibly from a read error. The V gene is TRBV30, the J gene TRBJ1-2, with unresolved D. The CDR3 sequence is 10 residues long. Germline lookup yields CDR1 GTSNPN and CDR2 SVGIG (reference sequence). CDR3 region: CAWSVEETAF. The CDR3 region has the DNA TGTGCCTGGAGTGTAGAGGAAACGGCCTTC.

The chain links TRBV7-9 to TRBJ1-2; 7 bases align to TRBD1. V shed 5 bases, J shed 7 bases, and the junction held 7 bases outside the gene matches. Germline CDR1 and CDR2: SEHNR and FQNEAQ (reference sequence). The CDR3 is 13 amino acids. CDR3 amino acids: CASSLQGMGGYTF. The CDR3 DNA reads TGTGCCAGCAGCCTACAGGGGATGGGTGGCTACACCTTC.

A single count supports this clone. The chain joins TRBV6-5 to TRBJ1-1; D gene uncertain. The CDR3 covers 11 residues. Per the germline V gene, CDR1 is MNHEY and CDR2 is SVGAGI. Trimming took off 6 bases at V and 3 bases at J, with 5 bases between the two ends. The CDR3, as DNA: TGTGCCAGCAGCGAGGACACTGAAGCTTTCTTT. The encoded protein is CASSEDTEAFF.

This chain links TRBV18 with TRBJ2-1; D is ambiguous. V dropped 1 base and J dropped 6 bases, with 13 bases sitting between them. There are 15 residues in the CDR3. Looked up from germline, CDR1 is KGHSH and CDR2 is LQKENI. CDR3: CASSPQVPPRNEQFF. The CDR3 bases are TGTGCCAGCTCACCACAGGTCCCACCTCGCAATGAGCAGTTCTTC.

The V call is TRBV2, the J call TRBJ1-6, with unresolved D. Trimming took off 6 bases at V and 8 bases at J, with 8 bases between the two ends. This CDR3 comprises 12 residues. In germline, CDR1 is SNHLY, CDR2 FYNNEI. The CDR3 region has the DNA TGTGCCAGCAGAGAACTGGATTCACCCCTCCACTTT. This translates into CASRELDSPLHF.

This chain uses TRBV7-2 with TRBJ2-3; no clear D. The CDR3 is 15 residues long. Per germline, CDR1 SGHTA and CDR2 FQGNSA. V was clipped by 4 bases and J by 1 base, with 12 bases between them. The chain's CDR3 is CASSSYGGGTDTQYF. The CDR3 DNA follows: TGTGCCAGCAGCTCCTATGGTGGTGGCACAGATACGCAGTATTTT.